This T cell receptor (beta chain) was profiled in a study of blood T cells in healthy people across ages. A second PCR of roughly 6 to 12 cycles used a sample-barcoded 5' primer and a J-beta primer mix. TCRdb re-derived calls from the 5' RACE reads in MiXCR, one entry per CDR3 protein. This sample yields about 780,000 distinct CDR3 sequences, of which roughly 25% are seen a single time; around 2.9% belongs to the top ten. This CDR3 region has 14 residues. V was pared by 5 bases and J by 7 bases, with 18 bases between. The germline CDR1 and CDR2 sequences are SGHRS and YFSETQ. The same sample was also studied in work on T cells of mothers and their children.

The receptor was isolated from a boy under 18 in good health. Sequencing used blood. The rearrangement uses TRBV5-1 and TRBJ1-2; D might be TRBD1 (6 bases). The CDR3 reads CASSSGQLRPGYTF. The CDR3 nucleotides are TGCGCCAGCAGTTCAGGACAGCTGCGGCCTGGCTACACCTTC.